This T cell receptor (beta chain) was sequenced during a study of T cell changes during pregnancy in multiple sclerosis. Assay: immunoSEQ multiplex PCR; the TCRdb copy retains only in-frame clones and omits some. Here the sample spans about 72,000 clones, around 92% being singletons. The CDR3 spans 19 residues. Germline V gives CDR1 MNHNS, CDR2 SASEGT. V lost 4 bases to trimming and J lost 4 bases; unmatched junction nucleotides: 16. The receptor was isolated from a female donor in good health, enrolled as a control in a pregnancy study. V and J are TRBV6-1 and TRBJ1-5, with 10 bases identical to TRBD1. Sequencing was performed on peripheral blood, taken in the third trimester of pregnancy. CDR3 loop: CASSGRDRGFWAVNQPQHF. CDR3 bases: TGTGCCAGCAGTGGCCGGGACAGGGGTTTCTGGGCTGTGAATCAGCCCCAGCATTTT.